This entry concerns a single T cell receptor beta chain. As yet, its antigen is unknown. As every portion of the isolated RNA was reverse transcribed, the sequencing read expressed TCRB transcripts. Clones were sequenced by immunoSEQ multiplex PCR, and TCRdb holds only the in-frame ones, with some missing. The table records about 260,000 clones, 24% of them present only once. The entry originates in a study of beta chain features in type 1 diabetes. Regarding the study as a whole: Unsettled here was the matter of whether HLA type influences TCRB rearrangement. People with Type 1 diabetes carried modestly yet significantly shorter TCRB CDR3s in all four CD4+ subsets.

Germline-derived CDR1 and CDR2 are MNHNS and SASEGT. The ends were cut back, 4 bases at V and 11 bases at J, with 14 bases in the middle. The CDR3 length is 12 residues. This clonotype originated in a woman between 25 and 40 years old with type 1 diabetes. The sample taken for sequencing was naive CD4+ T cells from blood. The chain links TRBV6-1 to TRBJ1-1; D gene unclear. CDR3 amino acids: CASSANGVGAFF. The DNA of the CDR3 is TGTGCCAGCAGTGCCAACGGGGTCGGGGCTTTCTTT.